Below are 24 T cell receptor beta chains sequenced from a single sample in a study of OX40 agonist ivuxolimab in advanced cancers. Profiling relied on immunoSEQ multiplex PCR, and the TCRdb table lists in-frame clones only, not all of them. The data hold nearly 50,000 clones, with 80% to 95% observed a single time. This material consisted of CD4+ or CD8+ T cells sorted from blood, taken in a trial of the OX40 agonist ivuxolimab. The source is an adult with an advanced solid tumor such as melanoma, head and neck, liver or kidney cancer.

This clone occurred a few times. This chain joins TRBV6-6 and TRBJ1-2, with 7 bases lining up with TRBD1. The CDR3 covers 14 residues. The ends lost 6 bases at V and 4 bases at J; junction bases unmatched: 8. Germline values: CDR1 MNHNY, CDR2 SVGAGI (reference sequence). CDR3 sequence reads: CASSSTGAGYGYTF. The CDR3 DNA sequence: TGTGCCAGCAGCAGTACAGGGGCGGGCTATGGCTACACCTTC.

This CDR3 is CASSFPNEKLFF. The CDR3 DNA reads as TGTGCCAGCAGCTTCCCTAATGAAAAACTGTTTTTT. The chain carries TRBV7-9 and TRBJ1-4; D gene unclear. The V and J ends lost 3 bases and 3 bases respectively, with 2 bases between them. The CDR3 consists of 12 residues. Germline CDR1 SEHNR, CDR2 FQNEAQ (reference sequence).

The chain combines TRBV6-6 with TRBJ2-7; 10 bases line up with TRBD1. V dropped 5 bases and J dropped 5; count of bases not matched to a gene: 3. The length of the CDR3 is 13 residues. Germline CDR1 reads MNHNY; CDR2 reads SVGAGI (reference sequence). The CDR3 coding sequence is TGTGCCAGCAGTAGGACAGGGGGAGACGAGCAGTACTTC. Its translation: CASSRTGGDEQYF.

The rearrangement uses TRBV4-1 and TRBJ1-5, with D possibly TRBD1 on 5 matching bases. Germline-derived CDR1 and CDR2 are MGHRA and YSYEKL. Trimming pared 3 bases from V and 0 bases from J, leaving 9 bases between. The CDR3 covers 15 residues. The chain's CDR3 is CASSQGTDSNQPQHF. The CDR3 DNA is TGCGCCAGCAGCCAGGGGACGGATAGCAATCAGCCCCAGCATTTT.

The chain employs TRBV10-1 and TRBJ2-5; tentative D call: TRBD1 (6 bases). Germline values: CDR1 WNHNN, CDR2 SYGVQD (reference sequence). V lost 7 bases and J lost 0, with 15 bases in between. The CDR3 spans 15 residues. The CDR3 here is CASKSCRGNQETQYF. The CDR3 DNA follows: TGCGCCAGCAAATCTTGTAGGGGGAACCAAGAGACCCAGTACTTC.

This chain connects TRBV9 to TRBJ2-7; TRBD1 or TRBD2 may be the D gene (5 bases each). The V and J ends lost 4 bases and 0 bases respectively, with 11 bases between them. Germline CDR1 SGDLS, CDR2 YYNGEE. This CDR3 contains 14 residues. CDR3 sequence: CASSNRDDSYEQYF. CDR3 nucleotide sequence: TGTGCCAGCAGCAACCGGGACGACTCCTACGAGCAGTACTTC.

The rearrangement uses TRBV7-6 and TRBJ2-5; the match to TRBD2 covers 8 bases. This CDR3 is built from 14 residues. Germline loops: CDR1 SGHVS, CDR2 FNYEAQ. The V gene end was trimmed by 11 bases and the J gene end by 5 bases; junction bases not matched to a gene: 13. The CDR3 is CASDRAGLDETQYF. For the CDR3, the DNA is TGTGCCTCCGACCGAGCGGGACTAGATGAGACCCAGTACTTC.

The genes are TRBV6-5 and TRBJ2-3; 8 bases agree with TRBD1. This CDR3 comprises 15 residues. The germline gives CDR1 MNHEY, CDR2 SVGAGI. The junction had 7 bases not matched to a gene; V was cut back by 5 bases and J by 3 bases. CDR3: CASSTGQGVTDTQYF. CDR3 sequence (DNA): TGTGCCAGCAGTACAGGACAGGGTGTAACAGATACGCAGTATTTT.

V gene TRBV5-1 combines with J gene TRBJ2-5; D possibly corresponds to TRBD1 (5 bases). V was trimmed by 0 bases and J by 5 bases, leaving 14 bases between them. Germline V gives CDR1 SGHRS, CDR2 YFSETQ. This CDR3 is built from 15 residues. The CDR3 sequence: CASSLEVRAMETQYF. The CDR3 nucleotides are TGCGCCAGCAGCTTGGAAGTCAGGGCAATGGAGACCCAGTACTTC.

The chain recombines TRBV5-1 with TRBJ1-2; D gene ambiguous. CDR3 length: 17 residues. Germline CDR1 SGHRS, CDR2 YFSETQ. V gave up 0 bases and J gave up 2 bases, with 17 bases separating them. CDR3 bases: TGCGCCAGCAGCTTGGAAGGCCGCCAGCCTTTCAACTATGGCTACACCTTC. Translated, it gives CASSLEGRQPFNYGYTF. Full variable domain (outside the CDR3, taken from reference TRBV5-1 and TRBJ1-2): KAGVTQTPRYLIKTRGQQVTLSCSPISGHRSVSWYQQTPGQGLQFLFEYFSETQRNKGNFPGRFSGRQFSNSRSEMNVSTLELGDSALYLCASSLEGRQPFNYGYTFGSGTRLTVV.

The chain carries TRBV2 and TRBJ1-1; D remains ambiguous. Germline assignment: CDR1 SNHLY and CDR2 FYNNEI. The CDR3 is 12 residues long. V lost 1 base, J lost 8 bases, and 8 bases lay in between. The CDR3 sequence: CASSEVGQEAFF. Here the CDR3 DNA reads TGTGCCAGCAGTGAAGTAGGCCAAGAAGCTTTCTTT.

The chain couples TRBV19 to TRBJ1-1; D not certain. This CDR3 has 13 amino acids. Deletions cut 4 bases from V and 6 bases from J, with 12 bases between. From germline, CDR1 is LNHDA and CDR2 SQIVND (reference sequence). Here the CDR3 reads CASSNRGSPEAFF. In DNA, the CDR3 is TGTGCCAGTAGTAATCGGGGTTCACCTGAAGCTTTCTTT.

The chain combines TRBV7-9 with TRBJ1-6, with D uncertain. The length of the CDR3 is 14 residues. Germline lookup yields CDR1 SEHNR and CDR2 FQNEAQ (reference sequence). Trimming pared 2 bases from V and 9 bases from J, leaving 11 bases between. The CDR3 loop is CASSLSGPGSPLHF. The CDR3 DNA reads TGTGCCAGCAGCTTAAGCGGGCCCGGTTCACCCCTCCACTTT.

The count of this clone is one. The DNA for the CDR3 is TGCGCCAGCAGCCAAGATAGCCCCACAGATACGCAGTATTTT. Protein: CASSQDSPTDTQYF. The chain joins TRBV4-1 to TRBJ2-3; D unresolved. Germline V gene lookup returns CDR1 MGHRA and CDR2 YSYEKL. CDR3 size: 14 residues. V shed 0 bases and J shed 2 bases, with 6 bases lying between them.

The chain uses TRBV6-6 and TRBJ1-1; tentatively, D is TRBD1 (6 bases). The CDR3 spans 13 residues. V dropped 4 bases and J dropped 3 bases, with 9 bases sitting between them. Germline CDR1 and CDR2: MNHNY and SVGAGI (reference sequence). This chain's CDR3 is CASSLRTDTEAFF. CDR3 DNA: TGTGCCAGCAGTTTACGGACAGACACTGAAGCTTTCTTT.

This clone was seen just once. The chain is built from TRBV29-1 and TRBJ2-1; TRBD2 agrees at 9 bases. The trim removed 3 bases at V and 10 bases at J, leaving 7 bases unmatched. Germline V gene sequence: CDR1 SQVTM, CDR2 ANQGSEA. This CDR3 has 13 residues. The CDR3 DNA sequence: TGCAGCGTTGAGGCTAGCGGGGAGTACGAGCAGTTCTTC. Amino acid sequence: CSVEASGEYEQFF.

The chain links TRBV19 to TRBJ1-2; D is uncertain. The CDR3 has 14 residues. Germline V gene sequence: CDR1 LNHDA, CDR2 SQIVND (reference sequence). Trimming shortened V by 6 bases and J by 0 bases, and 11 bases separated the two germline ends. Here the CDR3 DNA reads TGTGCCAGTAGCTCATTCGGGGCTAACTATGGCTACACCTTC. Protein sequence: CASSSFGANYGYTF.

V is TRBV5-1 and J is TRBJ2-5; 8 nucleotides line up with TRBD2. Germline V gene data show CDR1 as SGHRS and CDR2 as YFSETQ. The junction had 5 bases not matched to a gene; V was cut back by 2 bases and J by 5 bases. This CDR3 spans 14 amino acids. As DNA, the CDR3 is TGCGCCAGCAGCTTCGGCGGGGGGTTGGAGACCCAGTACTTC. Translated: CASSFGGGLETQYF.

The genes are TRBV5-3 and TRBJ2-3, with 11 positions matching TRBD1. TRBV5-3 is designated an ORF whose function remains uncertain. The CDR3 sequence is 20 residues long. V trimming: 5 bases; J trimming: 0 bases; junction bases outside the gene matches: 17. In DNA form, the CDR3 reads TGTGCCAGAAGAACCCTACCAAGGACAGGGGGCCGTGCTAGCACAGATACGCAGTATTTT. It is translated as CARRTLPRTGGRASTDTQYF.

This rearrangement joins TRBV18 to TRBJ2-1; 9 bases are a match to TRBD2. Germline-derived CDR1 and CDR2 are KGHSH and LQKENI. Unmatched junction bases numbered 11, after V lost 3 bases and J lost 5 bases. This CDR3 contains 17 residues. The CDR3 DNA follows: TGTGCCAGCTCACCGAGGCAGCGTAGCGGGGGAAACAATGAGCAGTTCTTC. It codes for CASSPRQRSGGNNEQFF.

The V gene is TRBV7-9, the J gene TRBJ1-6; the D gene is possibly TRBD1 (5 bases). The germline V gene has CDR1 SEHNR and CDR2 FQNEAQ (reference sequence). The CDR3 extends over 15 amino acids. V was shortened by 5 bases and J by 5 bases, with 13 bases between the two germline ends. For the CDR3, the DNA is TGTGCCAGCAGCCCAGACAGTTCAAATAATTCACCCCTCCACTTT. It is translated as CASSPDSSNNSPLHF.

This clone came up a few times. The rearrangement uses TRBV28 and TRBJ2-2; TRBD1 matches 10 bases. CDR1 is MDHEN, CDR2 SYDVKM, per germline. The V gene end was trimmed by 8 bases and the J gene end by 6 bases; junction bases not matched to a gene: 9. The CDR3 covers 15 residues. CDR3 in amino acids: CASHPRDRGAGELFF. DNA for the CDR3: TGTGCCAGCCACCCCCGGGACAGGGGCGCCGGGGAGCTGTTTTTT.

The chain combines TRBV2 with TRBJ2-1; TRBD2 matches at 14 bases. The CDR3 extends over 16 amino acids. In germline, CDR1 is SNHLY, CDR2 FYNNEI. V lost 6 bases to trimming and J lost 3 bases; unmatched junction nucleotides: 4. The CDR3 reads CASRWTSGGLYNEQFF. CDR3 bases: TGTGCCAGCAGGTGGACTAGCGGGGGGCTCTACAATGAGCAGTTCTTC.

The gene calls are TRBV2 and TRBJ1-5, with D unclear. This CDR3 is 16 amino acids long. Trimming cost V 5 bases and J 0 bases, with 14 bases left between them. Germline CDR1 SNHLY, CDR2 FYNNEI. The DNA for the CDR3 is TGTGCCAGCAGTTTAGATAGGAGATATAGCAATCAGCCCCAGCATTTT. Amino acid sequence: CASSLDRRYSNQPQHF.